These 6 T cell receptor beta chains originate from one sample sequenced in a study of neurological immune-mediated disorders (dated by TCRdb to between 2017 and 2020). Per the publication, the time point label means: longitudinal time-point 1 (baseline). Library creation used 5' RACE. The listed sequencing device is Illumina HiSeq 2500. TCRdb itself trimmed the public reads at Q25 with fastp, ran MiXCR and retained productive beta chains. CDR3 protein duplicates are merged, each entry listing the most common genes and DNA. The sample table shows some 38,000 distinct CDR3 sequences, and around 2.9% are seen once. The leading ten clones occupy roughly 8.2% of the sample. Sequenced sample: PBMCs. The source is a woman between 55 and 75 years old with multiple sclerosis.

This clonotype was seen repeatedly, ten times or more. The chain recombines TRBV5-1 with TRBJ2-1; the D gene could be TRBD1 or TRBD2 (5 bases each). Germline assignment: CDR1 SGHRS and CDR2 YFSETQ. The V and J ends lost 0 bases and 7 bases respectively, with 14 bases between them. The CDR3 is 15 amino acids. CDR3: CASSLESQVANEQFF. CDR3 coding DNA: TGCGCCAGCAGCTTGGAATCACAGGTAGCGAATGAGCAGTTCTTC.

This clonotype was detected ten times or more. The chain joins TRBV15 to TRBJ2-7; 9 bases line up with TRBD1. Germline V CDR1 and CDR2: LNHNV, YYDKDF (reference sequence). The V and J ends lost 4 bases and 4 bases, in that order; junction bases with no gene match: 8. CDR3 length: 15 amino acids. The CDR3 region is CATSNTGDRVYEQYF. CDR3 nucleotides: TGTGCCACCAGCAACACCGGGGACAGGGTATACGAGCAGTACTTC.

The sample holds many counts of this clonotype. The V call is TRBV7-2, the J call TRBJ1-4; D is possibly TRBD1 (6 bases). Germline lookup yields CDR1 SGHTA and CDR2 FQGNSA. V dropped 8 bases and J dropped 1 base, with 8 bases sitting between them. The CDR3 sequence is 13 residues long. The chain's CDR3 is CASQQGTNEKLFF. The CDR3 DNA follows: TGTGCCAGCCAACAGGGAACTAATGAAAAACTGTTTTTT. Together with reference TRBV7-2 and TRBJ1-4, the CDR3 gives the full variable domain: GAGVSQSPSNKVTEKGKDVELRCDPISGHTALYWYRQSLGQGLEFLIYFQGNSAPDKSGLPSDRFSAERTGGSVSTLTIQRTQQEDSAVYLCASQQGTNEKLFFGSGTQLSVL.

This clonotype was seen a handful of times. V is TRBV14 and J is TRBJ2-7; 7 nucleotides align to TRBD2. The CDR3 spans 12 residues. V shed 3 bases, J shed 5 bases, and the junction held 1 base outside the gene matches. Germline loops: CDR1 SGHDN, CDR2 FVKESK. CDR3 DNA sequence: TGTGCCAGCAGCCAGGGAGGGCACGAGCAGTACTTC. This translates into CASSQGGHEQYF. The variable domain in full, with the rest retrieved from reference TRBV14 and TRBJ2-7, is EAGVTQFPSHSVIEKGQTVTLRCDPISGHDNLYWYRRVMGKEIKFLLHFVKESKQDESGMPNNRFLAERTGGTYSTLKVQPAELEDSGVYFCASSQGGHEQYFGPGTRLTVT.

The V and J genes are TRBV24-1 and TRBJ2-5, with a weak D call TRBD1 (6 bases). The V end lost 10 bases, the J end lost 2 bases, and 16 bases lay between the germline ends. CDR3 length: 14 amino acids. Germline V gene data show CDR1 as KGHDR and CDR2 as SFDVKD. CDR3 protein: CATPGTKVQETQYF. In DNA, the CDR3 is TGTGCCACTCCCGGGACAAAAGTTCAAGAGACCCAGTACTTC.

Concerning this clonotype itself: Just one base apart from a much larger clone, this may be a read error. The chain links TRBV5-1 to TRBJ2-7, with D possibly TRBD1 on 5 matching bases. The germline V gene encodes CDR1 SGHRS and CDR2 YFSETQ. The CDR3 has 14 amino acids. CDR3 sequence (DNA): TGCGCCAGCAGCTTGGAAGGTCAGGGTGTCGAGAAGTACTTC. It specifies CASSLEGQGVEKYF.